The sequence of this T cell receptor (beta chain) was determined in a study of T cells in Graves' hyperthyroidism and ophthalmopathy. Study-wide results and limits: Blood also carried most thyroid clonotypes expanded above 0.001. The model foresaw ophthalmopathy a median roughly 6.6 months prior to onset. A 13 V-J model separated ophthalmopathy from stable hyperthyroidism.

Patients were aged 18 to 65, had disease duration under 2 months, and had newly diagnosed hyperthyroidism. Trimming took off 2 bases at V and 5 bases at J, with 12 bases between the two ends. This CDR3 contains 14 residues. Germline CDR1 is MDHEN and CDR2 is SYDVKM. This clonotype was recorded at least ten times. Its antigen is not known. It was RNA transcripts that yielded the amplified TCR beta CDR3 regions. When the TCR CDR3 underwent first-round RT-PCR, the HTBI primer set was used. TCRdb used MiXCR to reprocess the multiplex PCR reads, holding one entry per CDR3 protein. In the table there are about 210,000 distinct CDR3 sequences, about a sixth of which are singletons.

What was sequenced was blood. This TCR came from a man aged 45-60 years with Graves' hyperthyroidism. The rearrangement uses TRBV28 and TRBJ2-5, with D perhaps matching TRBD1 or TRBD2 (6 bases each). The CDR3 protein is CASSLGGRRETQYF. The CDR3 DNA is TGTGCCAGCAGTTTAGGGGGGCGCCGGGAGACCCAGTACTTC.